A selection of T cell receptor beta chains follows, all from one sample in a study of memory CD8 T cells in hepatitis C reinfection. TCRdb's copy holds only in-frame clones and misses some; the assay was immunoSEQ multiplex PCR. The sample lists about 50,000 clones, roughly nine tenths occurring once. Material: naive CD8+ T cells sorted from blood. These receptors originate from a man aged 18 to 29 with hepatitis C virus infection. The CDR3 runs from the conserved cysteine through the conserved F or W. A D gene is named only where the DNA matches it firmly. Where a row states a size, it is once, few, many or the class of an expanded clone; other rows omit it.

size: few
J: TRBJ2-7
V: TRBV6-5
D: TRBD1
DNA: TGTGCCAGCAGTCCCGGGACAGGGTTCTACGAGCAGTACTTC
CDR3: CASSPGTGFYEQYF

size: NA
J: TRBJ2-1
V: TRBV4-1
D: TRBD1
DNA: TGCGCCAGCAGCCCGTCGGGGACAGGGAAGTACAATGAGCAGTTCTTC
CDR3: CASSPSGTGKYNEQFF

size: NA
J: TRBJ2-3
V: TRBV11-2
D: TRBD2
DNA: TGTGCCAGCAGCTTCCCTGGGGGTAGCGGGAGCACAGATACGCAGTATTTT
CDR3: CASSFPGGSGSTDTQYF

size: NA
J: TRBJ2-7
V: TRBV10-3
D: NA
DNA: TGTGCCATCAGGGGACTGGATGGTAGCGAGCAGTACTTC
CDR3: CAIRGLDGSEQYF

size: NA
J: TRBJ2-7
V: TRBV11-2
D: TRBD2
DNA: TGTGCCAGCAGCTCACCCAAGCGGGGGGAGCAGTACTTC
CDR3: CASSSPKRGEQYF

size: NA
J: TRBJ2-2
V: TRBV9
D: NA
DNA: TGTGCCAGCAGCTCAACTCAGAACACCGGGGAGCTGTTTTTT
CDR3: CASSSTQNTGELFF

size: few
J: TRBJ1-2
V: TRBV6-6
D: TRBD1
DNA: TGTGCCAGCAGATCGGACAGGGCAACACGAGTGGATGGCTACACCTTC
CDR3: CASRSDRATRVDGYTF

size: NA
J: TRBJ2-1
V: TRBV7-9
D: TRBD1
DNA: TGTGCCAGCAGCTTAGGAGGGGGCCCCACTAATGAGCAGTTCTTC
CDR3: CASSLGGGPTNEQFF

size: once
J: TRBJ1-1
V: TRBV7-8
D: NA
DNA: TGTGCCAGCAGCCAGTCCTGGCAGAAGAACACTGAAGCTTTCTTT
CDR3: CASSQSWQKNTEAFF

size: NA
J: TRBJ2-2
V: TRBV7-8
D: NA
DNA: TGTGCCAGCAGCTTTTTCGGGACTTCGAACACCGGGGAGCTGTTTTTT
CDR3: CASSFFGTSNTGELFF

size: few
J: TRBJ1-1
V: TRBV27
D: TRBD1
DNA: TGTGCCAGCAGTGTTACAGGGGAGACAGCTTTCTTT
CDR3: CASSVTGETAFF

size: NA
J: TRBJ2-1
V: TRBV27
D: TRBD2
DNA: TGTGCCAGCGGGGGACTAGCGGGATTCAATGAGCAGTTCTTC
CDR3: CASGGLAGFNEQFF

size: NA
J: TRBJ2-1
V: TRBV14
D: TRBD2
DNA: TGTGCCAGCAGCCAAGGCGTTAGCGGGGGGGATGAGCAGTTCTTC
CDR3: CASSQGVSGGDEQFF

size: NA
J: TRBJ1-1
V: TRBV7-9
D: NA
DNA: TGTGCCAGCAGGGTACAGGGAAGAACTGAAGCTTTCTTT
CDR3: CASRVQGRTEAFF

size: few
J: TRBJ1-2
V: TRBV7-9
D: NA
DNA: TGTGCCAGCAGCTCCTTCTATGGCTACACCTTC
CDR3: CASSSFYGYTF

size: NA
J: TRBJ2-3
V: TRBV4-1
D: NA
DNA: TGCGCCAGCAGCCAAGAGGGGAGGCTAGCCGCAGATACGCAGTATTTT
CDR3: CASSQEGRLAADTQYF

size: NA
J: TRBJ2-1
V: TRBV29-1
D: TRBD2
DNA: TGCAGCGGGTGGACTAGCGGGGGGGCCTCCTACAATGAGCAGTTCTTC
CDR3: CSGWTSGGASYNEQFF

size: NA
J: TRBJ1-2
V: TRBV19
D: NA
DNA: TGTGCCAGTAGTCTAAGTGAATACGATGGCTACACCTTC
CDR3: CASSLSEYDGYTF

size: NA
J: TRBJ2-1
V: TRBV19
D: NA
DNA: TGTGCCAGTAGTAATGGACGGGGCAATGAGCAGTTCTTC
CDR3: CASSNGRGNEQFF

size: NA
J: TRBJ2-5
V: TRBV6-5
D: NA
DNA: TGTGCCAGCAGTTACTCCCAGTCCCAAGAGACCCAGTACTTC
CDR3: CASSYSQSQETQYF

size: NA
J: TRBJ2-3
V: TRBV5-6
D: NA
DNA: TGTGCCAGCAGCTTGGGCCTAGGAGCGACAGATACGCAGTATTTT
CDR3: CASSLGLGATDTQYF

size: NA
J: TRBJ2-7
V: TRBV5-1
D: NA
DNA: TGCGCCAGCAGCTTGAAGGGGGACGAGCAGTACTTC
CDR3: CASSLKGDEQYF

size: NA
J: TRBJ2-7
V: TRBV15
D: TRBD1
DNA: TGTGCCACCAGCAGAGTGGACAGGGACTACGAGCAGTACTTC
CDR3: CATSRVDRDYEQYF

size: NA
J: TRBJ1-2
V: TRBV2
D: NA
DNA: TGTGCCAGCAGTGAAACGCGTGGCTACACCTTC
CDR3: CASSETRGYTF

size: NA
J: TRBJ2-7
V: TRBV5-1
D: NA
DNA: TGCGCCAGCAGCTTGGAGGACAGCTCATTCTACGAGCAGTACTTC
CDR3: CASSLEDSSFYEQYF

size: few
J: TRBJ2-2
V: TRBV2
D: NA
DNA: TGTGCCAGCAGTGAACAGGGCAGGGTAAACACCGGGGAGCTGTTTTTT
CDR3: CASSEQGRVNTGELFF

size: NA
J: TRBJ1-5
V: TRBV27
D: NA
DNA: TGTGCCAGCACCTCTAATCCCCCCAATCAGCCCCAGCATTTT
CDR3: CASTSNPPNQPQHF

size: NA
J: TRBJ1-5
V: TRBV28
D: TRBD1
DNA: TGTGCCAGCATAGGGCCAGGGGGCGTCAGCAATCAGCCCCAGCATTTT
CDR3: CASIGPGGVSNQPQHF

size: NA
J: TRBJ1-5
V: TRBV6-1
D: NA
DNA: TGTGCCAGCAGTACAGGGTTGCCCCAGCATTTT
CDR3: CASSTGLPQHF

size: NA
J: TRBJ2-2
V: TRBV5-1
D: NA
DNA: TGCGCCAGCAGCTTGGGACTAGGAGGTACCGGGGAGCTGTTTTTT
CDR3: CASSLGLGGTGELFF

size: NA
J: TRBJ2-7
V: TRBV10-2
D: TRBD1
DNA: TGCGCCAGCAAAAACGCAGGGGGCGAAACCTACGAGCAGTACTTC
CDR3: CASKNAGGETYEQYF

size: NA
J: TRBJ2-2
V: TRBV4-3
D: NA
DNA: TGCGCCAGCAGCCTTTCGTCGACAGACACCGGGGAGCTGTTTTTT
CDR3: CASSLSSTDTGELFF

size: NA
J: TRBJ1-4
V: TRBV11-2
D: NA
DNA: TGTGCCAGCAGCTTAGATAGTGATCCCACTAATGAAAAACTGTTTTTT
CDR3: CASSLDSDPTNEKLFF

size: NA
J: TRBJ1-1
V: TRBV7-9
D: NA
DNA: TGTGCCAGCAGCTTAGAGTCCCAGGGCGAAGCTTTCTTT
CDR3: CASSLESQGEAFF

size: once
J: TRBJ2-5
V: TRBV12-5
D: TRBD2
DNA: TGTGCTAGTGGTTTGATACTAGCGGGGAGTGAGACCCAGTACTTC
CDR3: CASGLILAGSETQYF

size: few
J: TRBJ1-3
V: TRBV4-1
D: NA
DNA: TGCGCCAGCAGCTTCACAGTGCCTGGAAACACCATATATTTT
CDR3: CASSFTVPGNTIYF

size: NA
J: TRBJ1-1
V: TRBV11-3
D: TRBD1
DNA: TGTGCCAGCAGCGCCCAGGGGGTGAACACTGAAGCTTTCTTT
CDR3: CASSAQGVNTEAFF

size: NA
J: TRBJ2-7
V: TRBV4-1
D: TRBD2
DNA: TGCGCCAGCAGCGTTCAGACTAGCGGCCCCTACGAGCAGTACTTC
CDR3: CASSVQTSGPYEQYF

size: NA
J: TRBJ1-1
V: TRBV29-1
D: NA
DNA: TGCAGCGTAGGGGAGGCGGGGGAAGCTTTCTTT
CDR3: CSVGEAGEAFF

size: NA
J: TRBJ2-1
V: TRBV7-9
D: TRBD2
DNA: TGTGCCAGCAGCCTAGTGGGGGAGGGGTACAATGAGCAGTTCTTC
CDR3: CASSLVGEGYNEQFF

size: NA
J: TRBJ2-2
V: TRBV27
D: NA
DNA: TGTGCCAGCACCTCCTCTAGCGATCCCGGGGAGCTGTTTTTT
CDR3: CASTSSSDPGELFF

size: medium-sized
J: TRBJ2-1
V: TRBV5-4
D: NA
DNA: TGTGCCAGCAGCTTGGACAGGAGCTCCTACAATGAGCAGTTCTTC
CDR3: CASSLDRSSYNEQFF

size: NA
J: TRBJ2-2
V: TRBV27
D: NA
DNA: TGTGCCAGCAGTTTAGGGACAAACACCGGGGAGCTGTTTTTT
CDR3: CASSLGTNTGELFF

size: NA
J: TRBJ1-5
V: TRBV2
D: NA
DNA: TGTGCCAGCAGTCTTACCGGGACACCTTTGCAGCCCCAGCATTTT
CDR3: CASSLTGTPLQPQHF

size: NA
J: TRBJ1-4
V: TRBV7-8
D: TRBD1
DNA: TGTGCCAGCAGCTTACAGGGGGCTCGTGAAAAACTGTTTTTT
CDR3: CASSLQGAREKLFF